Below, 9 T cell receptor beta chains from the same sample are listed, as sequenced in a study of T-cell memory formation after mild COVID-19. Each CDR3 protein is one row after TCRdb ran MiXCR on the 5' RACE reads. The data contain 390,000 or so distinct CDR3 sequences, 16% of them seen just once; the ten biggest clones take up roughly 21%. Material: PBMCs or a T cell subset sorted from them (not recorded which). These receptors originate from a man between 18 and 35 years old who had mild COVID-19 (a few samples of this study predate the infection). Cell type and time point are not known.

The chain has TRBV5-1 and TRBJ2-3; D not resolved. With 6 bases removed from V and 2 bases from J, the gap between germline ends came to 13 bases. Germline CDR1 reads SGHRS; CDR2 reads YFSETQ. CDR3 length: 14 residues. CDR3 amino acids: CASKAVTATDTQYF. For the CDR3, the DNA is TGCGCCAGCAAGGCGGTCACTGCCACAGATACGCAGTATTTT. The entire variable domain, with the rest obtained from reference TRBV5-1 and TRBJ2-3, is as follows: KAGVTQTPRYLIKTRGQQVTLSCSPISGHRSVSWYQQTPGQGLQFLFEYFSETQRNKGNFPGRFSGRQFSNSRSEMNVSTLELGDSALYLCASKAVTATDTQYFGPGTRLTVL.

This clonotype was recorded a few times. The CDR3 protein is CASSLPGDEQFF. The DNA for the CDR3 is TGTGCCAGCAGCTTACCAGGGGATGAGCAGTTCTTC. The chain has TRBV7-7 and TRBJ2-1; possible D gene TRBD1, 6 bases. The germline V gene encodes CDR1 SSHAT and CDR2 FNYEAQ (reference sequence). The V and J ends lost 2 bases and 8 bases respectively, with 7 bases between them. The CDR3 is 12 amino acids.

CDR3 in DNA: TGCGCCAGCAGCACCCGACAGGGAACTAACTATGGCTACACCTTC. This translates into CASSTRQGTNYGYTF. The V call is TRBV4-1, the J call TRBJ1-2; TRBD1 aligns across 7 bases. CDR1 is MGHRA, CDR2 YSYEKL, per germline. V was pared by 5 bases and J by 0 bases, with 6 bases of the junction left unmatched. This CDR3 is 15 amino acids long.

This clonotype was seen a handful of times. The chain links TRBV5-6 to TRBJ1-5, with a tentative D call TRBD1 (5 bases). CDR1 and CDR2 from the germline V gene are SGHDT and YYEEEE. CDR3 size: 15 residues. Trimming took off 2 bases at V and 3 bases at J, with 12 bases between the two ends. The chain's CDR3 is CASSFGRGTNQPQHF. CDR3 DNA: TGTGCCAGCAGCTTTGGACGGGGGACCAATCAGCCCCAGCATTTT.

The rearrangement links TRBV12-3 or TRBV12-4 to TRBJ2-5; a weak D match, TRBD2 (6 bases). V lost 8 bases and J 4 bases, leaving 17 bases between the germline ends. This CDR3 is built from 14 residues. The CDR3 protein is CASSPGRGAETQYF. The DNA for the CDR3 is TGTGCCAGCTCTCCGGGGCGCGGGGCAGAGACCCAGTACTTC.

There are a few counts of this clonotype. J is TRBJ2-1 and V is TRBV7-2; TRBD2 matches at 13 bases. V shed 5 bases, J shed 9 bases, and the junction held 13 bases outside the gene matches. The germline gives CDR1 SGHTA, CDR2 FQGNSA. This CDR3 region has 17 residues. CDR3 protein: CASSGIAMGLAGFEQFF. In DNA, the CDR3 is TGTGCCAGCAGCGGAATCGCTATGGGACTAGCGGGGTTTGAGCAGTTCTTC.

CDR3 loop: CASTTAGSPLGEQFF. In DNA form, the CDR3 reads TGTGCCAGCACGACAGCGGGTTCTCCCTTAGGTGAGCAGTTCTTC. The V and J genes are TRBV6-5 and TRBJ2-1, with D tentatively TRBD2 (6 bases). Germline values: CDR1 MNHEY, CDR2 SVGAGI. The CDR3 runs to 15 residues. Trimming removed 7 bases from V and 9 bases from J, with 22 bases in between.

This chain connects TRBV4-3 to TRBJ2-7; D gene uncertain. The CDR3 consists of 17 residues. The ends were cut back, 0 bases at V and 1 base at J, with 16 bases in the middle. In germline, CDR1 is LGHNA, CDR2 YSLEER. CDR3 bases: TGCGCCAGCAGCCAAGATCCTTCCTATCGCGGATCCTACGAGCAGTACTTC. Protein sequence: CASSQDPSYRGSYEQYF.

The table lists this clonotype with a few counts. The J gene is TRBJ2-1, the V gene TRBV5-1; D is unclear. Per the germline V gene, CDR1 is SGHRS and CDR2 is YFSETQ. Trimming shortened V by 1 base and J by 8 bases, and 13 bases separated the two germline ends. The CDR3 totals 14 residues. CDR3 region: CASSLSVRGDEQFF. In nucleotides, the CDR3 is TGCGCCAGCAGCTTGAGTGTGAGAGGCGATGAGCAGTTCTTC.